This T cell receptor (beta chain) came from a study of shared clonotypes between healthy human individuals (dated by TCRdb to about 2020). About the investigation overall: Three men and a couple of women, aged 18 to 49 years, made up the cohort. To increase sequencing depth and limit assay-specific biases, different laboratories used diverse techniques to prepare libraries and sequence TCR repertoires. For each donor, three plates each were used for CD4 naive and CD4 memory, two plates were used for CD8 naive, and one plate was used for CD8 memory. The study deeply sequenced blood TCR repertoires of 5 or 6 healthy adults to estimate repertoire size and the extent of clonotype sharing between individuals. Between about 0.94 and 8.9 billion PBMCs per donor were obtained by leukapheresis. The paper's findings and limits, for the study overall: Across several donors, around 5% of naive CD4, 3.5% of naive CD8, 2% to 2.5% of memory CD4, and about 0.4% of memory CD8 clonotypes were shared. Compared with non-shared clonotypes, clonotypes shared by all four sorted-subset donors had higher generation probabilities. Because the study included a small number of donors, the genetic and exposure-history diversity represented was limited. Estimated clonotype richness was generally larger for naive than for memory subsets. Pairwise subsampling indicated that sequencing depth was expected to affect the degree of clonotype sharing among donors. Sampling was restricted to blood, and TCR repertoires in tissues likely differ from the TCR repertoires found in blood. Even with the large sequencing depth, rarefaction of the sorted-subset datasets indicated that sequencing was incomplete.

CD8 naive samples were obtained by positive selection for CCR7 among CD45RO-negative cells, yielding a CD45RA+CCR7+ population from which TemRA cells were excluded. Donors were healthy HIV-negative adults with no recently reported acute infections or vaccinations. All donors were Caucasian adults living in Nashville, Tennessee, USA. After blood collection by leukapheresis, PBMCs were isolated using Ficoll-Histopaque density gradient centrifugation and then cryopreserved in the vapor phase of liquid nitrogen. Analytical flow cytometry was used to check the purity and quantity of every magnetically sorted T cell population. Genomic DNA was isolated from every sorted fraction and measured by UV absorbance on a Nanodrop 2000c. From the cysteine up to the phenylalanine, the CDR3 has a length of 16 residues. Only the CDR3 region is kept as DNA, spanning 48 bases read in frame from base 1. At the junction V is shortened by 0 bases and J by 4 bases; bases outside the gene matches: 7. The germline V gene provides CDR1 SGDLS and CDR2 YYNGEE.

Using the deep immunoSEQ assay, multiplex PCR amplified TCR CDR3 regions from genomic DNA. For each cell subset, the extracted genomic DNA was distributed evenly across all wells of several immunoSEQ 96-well plates, and each plate served as one replicate. For sorted subsets, each replicate PCR was loaded with 200 to 250 ng genomic DNA, equivalent to 25,000 to 30,000 T cell genomes. Purified libraries were quantified with a Qubit 3.0 fluorometer, sized on a Bioanalyzer 2100, and re-quantified with the KAPA Library Quantification kit. Every immunoSEQ 96-well plate was sequenced on a dedicated single-read 150-cycle Illumina NextSeq 550 flow cell. The study's own analysis went as follows. Because the immunoSEQ output held only junctional sequences and lacked quality scores, the filtering could not match the filtering applied to full-length reads. To assign V/J genes and CDR3, sequences were annotated against IMGT germline references using PyIR, a Python wrapper for IgBLAST v1.9. Reads were removed for weak V/J assignments (E-value above 1e-6), missing CDR3, stop codons, out-of-frame junctions, or ambiguous translated residues. V3J clonotypes were defined as sequences sharing an identical inferred V gene, J gene, and CDR3 amino acid sequence. Percentage overlap between repertoires was computed as shared unique clonotypes divided by the size of the smaller repertoire. Repertoire richness was assessed with RTK rarefaction, the Chao1 estimator, and Recon v2.1 estimates of unobserved clonotypes. Generation probabilities for all TCRbeta clonotypes obtained by the gDNA method from several donors were computed using OLGA. This immuneACCESS table, as held by TCRdb, lists in-frame sequences with V and J called but not all clones. Of the missing ones, under half trace to an unresolved V gene in checked studies; the others have no known cause. The V and J calls and the clone size are those of that table, but D and trimming were determined from the DNA. In all, the sample holds about 2.1 million clones, and 90% to 95% of those were seen once. The top ten hold 1.5% to 2% of the sample.

This clone was detected once. Which antigen it targets is not known. Nothing much larger sits one base from this clone, and base qualities are not available. The TCR originated in a man younger than 35 in good health. Some clones in this sample may be carry-over from other donors' samples. Material for sequencing was naive CD8+ T cells from PBMCs. The cell subset or site label on this specimen signifies: CD45RA+CCR7+. This receptor chain uses TRBV9 and TRBJ2-1; 7 bases in the junction line up with TRBD2. The nucleotides read TGTGCCAGCAGCGTAGACGCGGGAGCAGGTTACAATGAGCAGTTCTTC. Its product reads: CASSVDAGAGYNEQFF.